Listed below are T cell receptor beta chains from one sample, sequenced in a study of cytomegalovirus exposure and HLA in healthy donors. The repertoire was sequenced with immunoSEQ multiplex PCR; TCRdb's copy has only in-frame clones and lacks some. The sample records about 140,000 clones, over 70% being singletons. The sequenced sample was PBMCs. Every receptor here comes from a man in his forties or fifties in good health and CMV-seronegative. The CDR3 runs from the conserved cysteine through the conserved F or W. D genes are given only for firm matches. Clone sizes are given selectively: once, few, many, or a class where the clone is expanded.

>TRBJ2-2|NA|TRBV7-9|TRBD2
CASSSLSGTSGRIIGELFF
TGTGCCAGCAGCTCCCTTAGTGGGACTAGCGGGAGGATTATCGGGGAGCTGTTTTTT
>TRBJ2-7|NA|TRBV27|TRBD2
CASSNLAGPSYEQYF
TGTGCCAGCAGCAACCTAGCGGGGCCCTCCTACGAGCAGTACTTC
>TRBJ2-7|NA|TRBV7-2|TRBD2
CASSPGGYHEQYF
TGTGCCAGCAGCCCCGGGGGGTACCACGAGCAGTACTTC
>TRBJ2-7|NA|TRBV30|NA
CASLHSSYEQYF
TGTGCCTCCCTTCACAGCTCCTACGAGCAGTACTTC
>TRBJ1-1|NA|TRBV5-4|NA
CASSLAGVVNTEAFF
TGTGCCAGCAGCTTGGCCGGGGTTGTAAACACTGAAGCTTTCTTT
>TRBJ2-3|NA|TRBV5-1|TRBD1
CASSPGQGQGTDTQYF
TGCGCCAGCAGCCCAGGACAGGGCCAAGGGACAGATACGCAGTATTTT
>TRBJ2-2|NA|TRBV30|NA
CAWSGANGELFF
TGTGCCTGGAGTGGAGCAAACGGGGAGCTGTTTTTT
>TRBJ2-3|NA|TRBV7-9|TRBD2
CAGSLAGGTDTQYF
TGTGCCGGTTCACTAGCGGGGGGCACAGATACGCAGTATTTT
>TRBJ1-2|NA|TRBV6-5|TRBD1
CASSYSTGWGYGYTF
TGTGCCAGCAGTTACTCGACAGGGTGGGGCTATGGCTACACCTTC
>TRBJ2-1|NA|TRBV5-1|TRBD1
CASSLQTGGNEQFF
TGCGCCAGCAGCCTACAAACAGGGGGCAATGAGCAGTTCTTC
>TRBJ2-2|few|TRBV30|TRBD1
CAWSRQGNTGELFF
TGTGCCTGGAGTCGACAGGGGAACACCGGGGAGCTGTTTTTT
>TRBJ2-1|NA|TRBV7-9|NA
CASSLGSSSVGEQFF
TGTGCCAGCAGCTTAGGGTCGTCTAGCGTTGGTGAGCAGTTCTTC
>TRBJ2-4|NA|TRBV30|TRBD1
CAWRRTGVDIQYF
TGTGCCTGGAGACGGACAGGGGTCGACATTCAGTACTTC
>TRBJ2-1|NA|TRBV28|NA
CASTSGTNLYNEQFF
TGTGCCAGCACCTCCGGGACAAACTTATACAATGAGCAGTTCTTC
>TRBJ2-3|NA|TRBV30|TRBD2
CAASMGEGRADTQYF
TGTGCTGCTAGTATGGGGGAGGGTAGGGCAGATACGCAGTATTTT
>TRBJ1-5|NA|TRBV18|TRBD1
CASSPGTGGDQPQHF
TGTGCCAGCTCACCAGGGACAGGGGGAGATCAGCCCCAGCATTTT
>TRBJ1-6|NA|TRBV2|NA
CASSVEVSYNSPLHF
TGTGCCAGCAGTGTCGAGGTGTCCTATAATTCACCCCTCCACTTT
>TRBJ2-7|few|TRBV13|TRBD2
CASSFGRAGLYEQYF
TGTGCCAGCAGCTTCGGGAGGGCCGGTCTGTACGAGCAGTACTTC
>TRBJ2-7|once|TRBV7-2|TRBD1
CASSQGGQGLEDEQYF
TGTGCCAGCAGCCAGGGAGGACAGGGTTTGGAGGACGAGCAGTACTTC
>TRBJ2-3|few|TRBV14|NA
CASSQGLGDTQYF
TGTGCCAGCAGCCAGGGGCTAGGGGATACGCAGTATTTT
>TRBJ2-3|NA|TRBV9|TRBD1
CASSIQGAGADTQYF
TGTGCCAGCAGTATACAGGGGGCAGGTGCAGATACGCAGTATTTT
>TRBJ1-5|NA|TRBV11-2|TRBD1
CASSFPGQSNQPQHF
TGTGCCAGCAGCTTCCCGGGACAGTCCAATCAGCCCCAGCATTTT
>TRBJ2-2|NA|TRBV9|NA
CASSVRENTGELFF
TGTGCCAGCAGCGTCCGGGAGAACACCGGGGAGCTGTTTTTT